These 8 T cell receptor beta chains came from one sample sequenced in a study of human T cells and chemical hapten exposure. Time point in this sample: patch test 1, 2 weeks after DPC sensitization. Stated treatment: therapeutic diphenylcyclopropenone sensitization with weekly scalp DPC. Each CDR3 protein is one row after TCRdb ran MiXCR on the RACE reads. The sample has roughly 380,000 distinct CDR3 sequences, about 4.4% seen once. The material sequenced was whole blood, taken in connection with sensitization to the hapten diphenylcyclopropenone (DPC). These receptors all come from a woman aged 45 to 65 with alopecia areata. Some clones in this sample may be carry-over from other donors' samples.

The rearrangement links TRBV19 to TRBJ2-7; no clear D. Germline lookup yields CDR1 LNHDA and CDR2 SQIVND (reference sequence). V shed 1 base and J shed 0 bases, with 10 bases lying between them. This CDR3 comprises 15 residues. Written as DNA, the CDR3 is TGTGCCAGTAGTATAGCCCAGGATTTCTCCTACGAGCAGTACTTC. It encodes CASSIAQDFSYEQYF.

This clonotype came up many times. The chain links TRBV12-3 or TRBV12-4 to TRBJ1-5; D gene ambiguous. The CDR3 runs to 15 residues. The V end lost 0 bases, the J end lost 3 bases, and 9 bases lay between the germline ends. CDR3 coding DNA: TGTGCCAGCAGTTTAGCGCCGGCTGTCAATCAGCCCCAGCATTTT. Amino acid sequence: CASSLAPAVNQPQHF.

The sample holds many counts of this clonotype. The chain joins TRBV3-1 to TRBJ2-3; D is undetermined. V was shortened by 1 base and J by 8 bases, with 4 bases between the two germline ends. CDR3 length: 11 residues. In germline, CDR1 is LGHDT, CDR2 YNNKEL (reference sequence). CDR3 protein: CASSQVGTQYF. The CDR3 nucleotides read TGTGCCAGCAGCCAAGTGGGTACGCAGTATTTT.

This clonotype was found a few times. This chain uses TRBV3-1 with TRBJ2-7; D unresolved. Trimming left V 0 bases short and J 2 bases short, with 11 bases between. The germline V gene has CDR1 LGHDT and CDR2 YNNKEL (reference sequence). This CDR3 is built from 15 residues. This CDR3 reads CASSQEWTHPYEQYF. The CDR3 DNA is TGTGCCAGCAGCCAAGAATGGACCCATCCCTACGAGCAGTACTTC.

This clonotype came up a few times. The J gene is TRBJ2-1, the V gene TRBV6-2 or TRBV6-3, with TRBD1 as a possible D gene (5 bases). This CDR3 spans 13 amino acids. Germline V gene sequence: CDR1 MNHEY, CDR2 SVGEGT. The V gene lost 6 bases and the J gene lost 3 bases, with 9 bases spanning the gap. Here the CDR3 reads CASSPQVYNEQFF. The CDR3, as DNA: TGTGCCAGCAGCCCACAGGTCTACAATGAGCAGTTCTTC.

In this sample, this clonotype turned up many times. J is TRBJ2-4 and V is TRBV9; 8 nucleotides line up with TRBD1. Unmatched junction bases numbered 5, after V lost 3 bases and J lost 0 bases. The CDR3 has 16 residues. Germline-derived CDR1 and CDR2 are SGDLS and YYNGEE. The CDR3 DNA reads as TGTGCCAGCAGCGGACAGGGGACTGTAGCCAAAAACATTCAGTACTTC. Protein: CASSGQGTVAKNIQYF.

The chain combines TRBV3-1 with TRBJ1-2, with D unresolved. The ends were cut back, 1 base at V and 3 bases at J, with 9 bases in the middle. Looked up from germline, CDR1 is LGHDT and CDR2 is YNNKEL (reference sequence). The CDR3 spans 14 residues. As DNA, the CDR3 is TGTGCCAGCAGCCAAGTAGTTGGGGACTATGGCTACACCTTC. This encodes CASSQVVGDYGYTF.

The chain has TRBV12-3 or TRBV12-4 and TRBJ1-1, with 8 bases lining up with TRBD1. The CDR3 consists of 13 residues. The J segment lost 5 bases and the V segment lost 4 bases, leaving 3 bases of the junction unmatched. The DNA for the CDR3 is TGTGCCAGCAGTTGGACAGGGCAAACTGAAGCTTTCTTT. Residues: CASSWTGQTEAFF.